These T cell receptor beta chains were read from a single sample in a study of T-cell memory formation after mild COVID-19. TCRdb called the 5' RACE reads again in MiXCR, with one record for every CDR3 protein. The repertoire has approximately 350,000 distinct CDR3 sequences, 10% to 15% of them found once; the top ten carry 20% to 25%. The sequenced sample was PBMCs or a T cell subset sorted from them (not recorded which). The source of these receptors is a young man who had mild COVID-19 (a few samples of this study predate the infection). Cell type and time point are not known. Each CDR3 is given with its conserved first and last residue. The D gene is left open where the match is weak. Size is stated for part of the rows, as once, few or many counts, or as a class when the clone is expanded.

DNA: TGTGCCAGCAGGCCGGGAGTCCGCTATGGCTACACCTTC
CDR3: CASRPGVRYGYTF
D: -
size: -
V: TRBV3-1
J: TRBJ1-2

DNA: TGTGCCAGCAGCCTGAATACAGGGGGAAGGGCTGAAGCTTTCTTT
CDR3: CASSLNTGGRAEAFF
D: TRBD1
size: -
V: TRBV7-9
J: TRBJ1-1

DNA: TGTGCCAGCAGCTTGAGTGGGTTTAATCAGCCCCAGCATTTT
CDR3: CASSLSGFNQPQHF
D: -
size: -
V: TRBV7-2
J: TRBJ1-5

DNA: TGCGCCAGCAGCTTGGACAGGGTGGGTCGAGAGACCCAGTACTTC
CDR3: CASSLDRVGRETQYF
D: -
size: few
V: TRBV5-1
J: TRBJ2-5

DNA: TGTGCCAGCCTCTCATTGGGGGACTCAGCCAGGAACACTGAAGCTTTCTTT
CDR3: CASLSLGDSARNTEAFF
D: -
size: -
V: TRBV6-5
J: TRBJ1-1

DNA: TGTGCCAGCAGTTTATTTCCGGGATACGGAGAGCCCCAGCATTTT
CDR3: CASSLFPGYGEPQHF
D: -
size: -
V: TRBV28
J: TRBJ1-5

DNA: TGTGCCAGCAGCTTCGACGACAGGGCACCCTACGAGCAGTACTTC
CDR3: CASSFDDRAPYEQYF
D: TRBD1
size: few
V: TRBV7-2
J: TRBJ2-7

DNA: TGTGCCAGCAGTTACCTGGGGCTAGCGGGGGGACATCATCAGTACTTC
CDR3: CASSYLGLAGGHHQYF
D: TRBD2
size: -
V: TRBV6-2/TRBV6-3
J: TRBJ2-4

DNA: TGTGCCAGCAGCGTAGTCCCAGCGAACACCGGGGAGCTGTTTTTT
CDR3: CASSVVPANTGELFF
D: -
size: few
V: TRBV9
J: TRBJ2-2

DNA: TGTGCCAGCAACGGGGGGGGCACAGATACGCAGTATTTT
CDR3: CASNGGGTDTQYF
D: TRBD2
size: few
V: TRBV6-2/TRBV6-3
J: TRBJ2-3

DNA: TGCGCCAGCAGCTGGGGTTGGGGCGGGACAGACTCCTACAATGAGCAGTTCTTC
CDR3: CASSWGWGGTDSYNEQFF
D: -
size: many
V: TRBV5-1
J: TRBJ2-1

DNA: TGTGCCAGCAGCTTACCTCCGGGGGGTACGGGTGAAGCTTTCTTT
CDR3: CASSLPPGGTGEAFF
D: -
size: few
V: TRBV7-9
J: TRBJ1-1

DNA: TGTGCCAGTAAGGTCAGGGAGGACACTGAAGCTTTCTTT
CDR3: CASKVREDTEAFF
D: -
size: -
V: TRBV12-3/TRBV12-4
J: TRBJ1-1

DNA: TGTGCCAGCAGCCAATACCTCCTCAGGGTCGGGGAGCTGTTTTTT
CDR3: CASSQYLLRVGELFF
D: -
size: few
V: TRBV7-2
J: TRBJ2-2

DNA: TGTGCCAGCAGCAAACGGGGGAACGCCGCCACAGATACGCAGTATTTT
CDR3: CASSKRGNAATDTQYF
D: -
size: few
V: TRBV12-3/TRBV12-4
J: TRBJ2-3

DNA: TGTGCCAGCAGCTTGGCGGGGGGGCCCGGCGGGGAGCTGTTTTTT
CDR3: CASSLAGGPGGELFF
D: TRBD2
size: -
V: TRBV7-3
J: TRBJ2-2

DNA: TGTGCCAGCAGCTTGGCCGGAGGGGGAGGAGGTCAGCCCCAGCATTTT
CDR3: CASSLAGGGGGQPQHF
D: -
size: -
V: TRBV5-6
J: TRBJ1-5

DNA: TGTGCCAGCAGTTACTCAGCCAGGGACAATCAGCCCCAGCATTTT
CDR3: CASSYSARDNQPQHF
D: -
size: many
V: TRBV6-5
J: TRBJ1-5

DNA: TGTGCCAGCAGTTACACCCCGGGGGCGAGCACCGGGGAGCTGTTTTTT
CDR3: CASSYTPGASTGELFF
D: -
size: -
V: TRBV6-2/TRBV6-3
J: TRBJ2-2

DNA: -
CDR3: CAWGAGARSSLF
D: -
size: -
V: TRBV30
J: TRBJ2-1

DNA: TGTGCCAGCAGACCCGGACAGGATAGCACAGATACGCAGTATTTT
CDR3: CASRPGQDSTDTQYF
D: TRBD1
size: -
V: TRBV12-3/TRBV12-4
J: TRBJ2-3

DNA: TGTGCCAGCAGCGCAGAATCAGATACGCAGTATTTT
CDR3: CASSAESDTQYF
D: -
size: few
V: TRBV7-2
J: TRBJ2-3

DNA: TGTGCCAGCAGTTACGCACACAGCTCACCCCTCCACTTT
CDR3: CASSYAHSSPLHF
D: -
size: few
V: TRBV6-5
J: TRBJ1-6

DNA: TGTGCCACCAGTGATTTGGACGGATTCAATGAGCAGTTCTTC
CDR3: CATSDLDGFNEQFF
D: -
size: -
V: TRBV24-1
J: TRBJ2-1

DNA: TGCAGTCAAAGTAGGACGGAATACAAAAACTATGGCTACACCTTC
CDR3: CSQSRTEYKNYGYTF
D: -
size: few
V: TRBV20-1
J: TRBJ1-2

DNA: TGCGCCAGCAGCCCGGGGGACATTAGGGAGCAGTACTTC
CDR3: CASSPGDIREQYF
D: -
size: few
V: TRBV5-1
J: TRBJ2-7

DNA: TGCGCCAGCAGCCAAGAATCTGGGTCCGGCTACACCTTC
CDR3: CASSQESGSGYTF
D: -
size: -
V: TRBV4-3
J: TRBJ1-2

DNA: TGCGCCAGCAGCTACGGGACAGTCAGCTCCTACGAGCAGTACTTC
CDR3: CASSYGTVSSYEQYF
D: TRBD1
size: few
V: TRBV5-1
J: TRBJ2-7

DNA: TGTGCCAGCAGCTTCCAGGGGGATGGGACCCAGTACTTC
CDR3: CASSFQGDGTQYF
D: TRBD1
size: -
V: TRBV7-2
J: TRBJ2-5

DNA: TGTGCCAGCAGCTTCGACGGAGGGTTCTTCACCTTC
CDR3: CASSFDGGFFTF
D: -
size: many
V: TRBV11-2
J: TRBJ1-2

DNA: TGCGCCAGCAGCTTGGTGCAGGGGAACACCGGGGAGCTGTTTTTT
CDR3: CASSLVQGNTGELFF
D: -
size: many
V: TRBV5-1
J: TRBJ2-2

DNA: TGTGCCAGCAGTTCCCCTCGGGTCCCTAAAGAGACCCAGTACTTC
CDR3: CASSSPRVPKETQYF
D: -
size: -
V: TRBV6-2/TRBV6-3
J: TRBJ2-5

DNA: TGCGCCAGCAGCTTGGTAGTACAGCCTTACGAGCAGTACTTC
CDR3: CASSLVVQPYEQYF
D: -
size: -
V: TRBV5-1
J: TRBJ2-7

DNA: TGTGCCAGCAGCTTGGGGCCGGGGGCAGCTTTCTTT
CDR3: CASSLGPGAAFF
D: -
size: -
V: TRBV7-9
J: TRBJ1-1

DNA: TGTGCCAGCAGCTTGGAAGGATTACTCGTTCGGAGGCGCGCTAACTATGGCTACACCTTC
CDR3: CASSLEGLLVRRRANYGYTF
D: -
size: many
V: TRBV7-8
J: TRBJ1-2

DNA: TGCGCCAGCAGCCAAGAGGCCCGGATCAGCAATCAGCCCCAGCATTTT
CDR3: CASSQEARISNQPQHF
D: -
size: -
V: TRBV4-3
J: TRBJ1-5

DNA: TGTGCCAGCAGTCCAGGGAAAAACATTCAGTACTTC
CDR3: CASSPGKNIQYF
D: -
size: few
V: TRBV7-2
J: TRBJ2-4

DNA: TGCGCCAGCAGTGAGCAATCCAGCACAGATACGCAGTATTTT
CDR3: CASSEQSSTDTQYF
D: -
size: many
V: TRBV10-2
J: TRBJ2-3

DNA: TGTGCCACTGGGGGGGCCGGGGAGACCCAGTACTTC
CDR3: CATGGAGETQYF
D: -
size: -
V: TRBV6-2/TRBV6-3
J: TRBJ2-5

DNA: TGTGCCAGCAGCACTGGGACAGGGGGCAGTGAGACCCAGTACTTC
CDR3: CASSTGTGGSETQYF
D: TRBD1
size: many
V: TRBV7-9
J: TRBJ2-5

DNA: TGCGCCAGCATCCTACTACCGGGTGATACGCAGTATTTT
CDR3: CASILLPGDTQYF
D: -
size: -
V: TRBV5-1
J: TRBJ2-3

DNA: TGTGCCAGCACCTCCTTTAGAGTGGGGTCTAATGAGCAGTTCTTC
CDR3: CASTSFRVGSNEQFF
D: -
size: many
V: TRBV7-9
J: TRBJ2-1

DNA: TGTGCCAGCAGCTCCGGGACAGCTCTACTCGAGGTTGAATCGGAGACCCAGTACTTC
CDR3: CASSSGTALLEVESETQYF
D: TRBD1
size: few
V: TRBV7-9
J: TRBJ2-5

DNA: TGCGCCAGCAGCTTGGTGGAGGAGACCCAGTACTTC
CDR3: CASSLVEETQYF
D: -
size: -
V: TRBV5-1
J: TRBJ2-5

DNA: TGTGCCAGCAGTCTGGGGGGCCGGTCCGGGGAGCTGTTTTTT
CDR3: CASSLGGRSGELFF
D: -
size: few
V: TRBV6-2/TRBV6-3
J: TRBJ2-2

DNA: TGCGCCAGCAGTCAATCCCCGGGGCAGCCCCAGCATTTT
CDR3: CASSQSPGQPQHF
D: -
size: few
V: TRBV23-1
J: TRBJ1-5

DNA: TGTGCCAGCAGTTCCCGGACGGACTCCTACGAGCAGTACTTC
CDR3: CASSSRTDSYEQYF
D: -
size: few
V: TRBV6-2/TRBV6-3
J: TRBJ2-7

DNA: TGTGCCAGCAGTGAGGCGTTACCGGGGGCCCTCCCGTCTAGCACAGATACGCAGTATTTT
CDR3: CASSEALPGALPSSTDTQYF
D: -
size: -
V: TRBV12-3/TRBV12-4
J: TRBJ2-3

DNA: TGTGCCAGCAACGAACGGGGGGATGCCTACAATGAGCAGTTCTTC
CDR3: CASNERGDAYNEQFF
D: TRBD2
size: -
V: TRBV9
J: TRBJ2-1

DNA: TGTGCCAGCGAAGTAATCCAGGGCACAGAAGAGACCCAGTACTTC
CDR3: CASEVIQGTEETQYF
D: -
size: few
V: TRBV6-1
J: TRBJ2-5

DNA: TGCGCCAGCAGCCAGGTCGGACGTGTGAACACTGAAGCTTTCTTT
CDR3: CASSQVGRVNTEAFF
D: -
size: -
V: TRBV4-1
J: TRBJ1-1

DNA: TGTGCCAGCAGCCTGGGTTGGGGCAGCTCCTACGAGCAGTACTTC
CDR3: CASSLGWGSSYEQYF
D: -
size: few
V: TRBV5-5
J: TRBJ2-7

DNA: TGTGCCAGCAGCCAAAGATCCCCCCTGCACTTC
CDR3: CASSQRSPLHF
D: -
size: -
V: TRBV7-9
J: TRBJ2-1

DNA: TGCGCCAGCAGCCAAGGACCAGCGTCTAACTATGGCTACACCTTC
CDR3: CASSQGPASNYGYTF
D: -
size: -
V: TRBV4-3
J: TRBJ1-2

DNA: TGTGCCAGCAGCCACTCCTCGGGGAACACCGGGGAGCTGTTTTTT
CDR3: CASSHSSGNTGELFF
D: -
size: few
V: TRBV6-6
J: TRBJ2-2